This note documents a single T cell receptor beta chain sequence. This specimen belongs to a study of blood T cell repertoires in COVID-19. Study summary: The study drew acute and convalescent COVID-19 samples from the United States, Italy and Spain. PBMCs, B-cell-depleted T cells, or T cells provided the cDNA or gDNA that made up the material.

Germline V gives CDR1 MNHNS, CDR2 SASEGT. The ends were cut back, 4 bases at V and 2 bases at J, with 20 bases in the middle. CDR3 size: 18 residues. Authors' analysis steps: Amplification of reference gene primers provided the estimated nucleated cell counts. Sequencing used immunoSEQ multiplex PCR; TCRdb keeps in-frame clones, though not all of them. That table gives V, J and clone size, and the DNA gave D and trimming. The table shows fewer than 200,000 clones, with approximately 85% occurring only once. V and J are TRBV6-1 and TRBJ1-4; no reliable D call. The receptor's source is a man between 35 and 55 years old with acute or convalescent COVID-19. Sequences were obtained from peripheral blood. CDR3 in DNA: TGTGCCAGCAGTGCCAACCCCTTGGGGAGGGCTACTAATGAAAAACTGTTTTTT. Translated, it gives CASSANPLGRATNEKLFF.